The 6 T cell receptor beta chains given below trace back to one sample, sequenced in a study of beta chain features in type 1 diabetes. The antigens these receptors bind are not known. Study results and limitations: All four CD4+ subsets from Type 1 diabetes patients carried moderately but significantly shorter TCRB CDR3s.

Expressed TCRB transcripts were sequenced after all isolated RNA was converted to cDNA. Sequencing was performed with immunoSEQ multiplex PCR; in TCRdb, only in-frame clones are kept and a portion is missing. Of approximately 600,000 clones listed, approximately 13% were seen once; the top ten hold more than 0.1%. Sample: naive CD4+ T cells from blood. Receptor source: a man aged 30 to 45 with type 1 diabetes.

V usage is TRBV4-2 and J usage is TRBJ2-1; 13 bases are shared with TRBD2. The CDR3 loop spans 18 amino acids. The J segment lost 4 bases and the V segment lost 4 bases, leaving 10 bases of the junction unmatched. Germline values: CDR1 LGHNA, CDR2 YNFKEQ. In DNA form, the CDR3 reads TGTGCCAGCAGCCCCGGACTAGCGGGGGTGGATTCGTACAATGAGCAGTTCTTC. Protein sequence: CASSPGLAGVDSYNEQFF.

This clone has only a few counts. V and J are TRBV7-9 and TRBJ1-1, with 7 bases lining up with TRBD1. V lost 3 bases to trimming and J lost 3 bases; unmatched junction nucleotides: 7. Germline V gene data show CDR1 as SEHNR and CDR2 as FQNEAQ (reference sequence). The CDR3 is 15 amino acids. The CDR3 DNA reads TGTGCCAGCAGCTTTCGTCAGGGGGATGACACTGAAGCTTTCTTT. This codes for CASSFRQGDDTEAFF.

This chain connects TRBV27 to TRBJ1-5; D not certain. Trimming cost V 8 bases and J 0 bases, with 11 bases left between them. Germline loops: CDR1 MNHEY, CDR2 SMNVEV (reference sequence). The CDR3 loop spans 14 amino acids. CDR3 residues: CASASEYSNQPQHF. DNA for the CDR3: TGTGCCAGCGCTTCGGAGTATAGCAATCAGCCCCAGCATTTT.

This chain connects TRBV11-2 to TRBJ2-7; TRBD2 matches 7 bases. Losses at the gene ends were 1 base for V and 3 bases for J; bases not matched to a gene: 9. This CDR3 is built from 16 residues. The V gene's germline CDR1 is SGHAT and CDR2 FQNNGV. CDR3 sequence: CASSLGLGRGGYEQYF. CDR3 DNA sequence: TGTGCCAGCAGCTTAGGATTGGGGAGGGGCGGCTACGAGCAGTACTTC.

The CDR3 reads CASSLGSGRETQYF. For the CDR3, the DNA is TGTGCCAGCAGTTTAGGTTCCGGAAGAGAGACCCAGTACTTC. The chain links TRBV27 to TRBJ2-5, with no clear D. Germline V CDR1 and CDR2: MNHEY, SMNVEV (reference sequence). The V and J ends lost 2 bases and 4 bases respectively, with 11 bases between them. The length of the CDR3 is 14 residues.

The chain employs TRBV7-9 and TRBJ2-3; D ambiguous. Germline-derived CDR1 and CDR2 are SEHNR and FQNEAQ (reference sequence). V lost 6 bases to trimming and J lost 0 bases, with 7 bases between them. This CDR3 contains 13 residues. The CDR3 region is CASSDRSTDTQYF. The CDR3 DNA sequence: TGTGCCAGCAGTGATCGAAGCACAGATACGCAGTATTTT.